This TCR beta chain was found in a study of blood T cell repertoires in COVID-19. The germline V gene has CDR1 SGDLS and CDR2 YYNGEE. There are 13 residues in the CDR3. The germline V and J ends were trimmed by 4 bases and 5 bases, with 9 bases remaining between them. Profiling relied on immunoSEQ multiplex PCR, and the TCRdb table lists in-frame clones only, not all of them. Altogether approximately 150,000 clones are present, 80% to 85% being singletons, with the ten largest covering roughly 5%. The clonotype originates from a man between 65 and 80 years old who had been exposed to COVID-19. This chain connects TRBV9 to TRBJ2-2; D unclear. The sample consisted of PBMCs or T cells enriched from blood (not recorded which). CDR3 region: CASSLSSTGELFF. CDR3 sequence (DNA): TGTGCCAGCAGCCTTTCTAGTACCGGGGAGCTGTTTTTT.